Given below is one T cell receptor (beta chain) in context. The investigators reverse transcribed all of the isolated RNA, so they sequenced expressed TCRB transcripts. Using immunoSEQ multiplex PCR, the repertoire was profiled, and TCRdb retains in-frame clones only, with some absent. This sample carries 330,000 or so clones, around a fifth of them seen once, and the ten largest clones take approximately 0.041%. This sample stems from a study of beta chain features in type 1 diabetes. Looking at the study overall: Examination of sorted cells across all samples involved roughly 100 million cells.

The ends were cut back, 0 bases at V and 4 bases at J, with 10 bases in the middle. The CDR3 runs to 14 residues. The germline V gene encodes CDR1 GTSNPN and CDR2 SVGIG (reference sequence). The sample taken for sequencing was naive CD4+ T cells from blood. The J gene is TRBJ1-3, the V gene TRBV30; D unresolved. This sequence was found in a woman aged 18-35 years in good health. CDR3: CAWSVLAEGNTIYF. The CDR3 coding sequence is TGTGCCTGGAGTGTACTCGCGGAAGGAAACACCATATATTTT.